The entry below describes one TCR beta chain. Its antigen is as yet unknown. The data stem from a study of response to subunit inactivated influenza vaccine. Each CDR3 protein is one row after TCRdb ran MiXCR on the RT-PCR reads. The repertoire includes roughly 170,000 distinct CDR3 sequences, about 9.3% of them detected once, and approximately 11% sits in the top ten. This CDR3 spans 16 amino acids. CDR1 and CDR2 (germline): MDHEN, SYDVKM. V was clipped by 5 bases and J by 7 bases, with 23 bases between them. Study-wide results and caveats: After each seasonal influenza vaccination, few new T cells are recruited, the authors suggested.

The clonotype originates from a man aged 45-65 years who received an inactivated influenza vaccine. The chain uses TRBV28 and TRBJ2-5; D is undetermined. This specimen consisted of non-naive T cells sorted from PBMCs, obtained on the day of vaccination. CDR3 residues: CASSPINPKGMMTQYF. The CDR3 nucleotides are TGTGCCAGCAGTCCCATTAACCCAAAGGGAATGATGACCCAGTACTTC.